The 16 T cell receptor beta chains presented below share a single source sample, sequenced in a study of shared clonotypes between healthy human individuals (dated by TCRdb to the early 2020s). The library was built by means of the immunoSEQ multiplex PCR assay. TCRdb obtained this table from immuneACCESS and retained in-frame rearrangements with V and J assigned. These tables miss some clones; where compared with another copy, unresolved V genes account for less than half of the shortfall, and the remainder is unexplained. The sample table shows some 1,100,000 clones, and around 78% are seen once. The ten largest clones take up more than 0.45% of the sample. Sequences were obtained from memory CD4+ T cells from PBMCs. Explained via the paper, the cell subset or site label denotes: CD45RA-negative fraction. Receptor source: a man aged 18-30 years in good health. Some clones in this sample may be carry-over from other donors' samples.

This clone has only one observation. This sequence joins TRBV19 and TRBJ2-5, with 8 nucleotides matching TRBD1. Looked up from germline, CDR1 is LNHDA and CDR2 is SQIVND (reference sequence). The CDR3 consists of 15 residues. Losses at the gene ends were 5 bases for V and 4 bases for J; bases not matched to a gene: 9. The CDR3 region is CASSPRQGRLETQYF. CDR3 bases: TGTGCCAGTAGTCCGCGACAGGGGCGCCTAGAGACCCAGTACTTC.

The chain combines TRBV5-4 with TRBJ1-2; D perhaps matches TRBD1 (6 bases). CDR1 and CDR2 from the germline V gene are SGHNT and YYREEE (reference sequence). The V end was cut by 5 bases, the J end by 8 bases, with 16 bases between. This CDR3 contains 13 residues. Here the CDR3 DNA reads TGTGCCAGCAGTTACCCAGGGGCCGGAGGCTACACCTTC. Its translation: CASSYPGAGGYTF.

This chain connects TRBV4-2 to TRBJ2-2; D possibly corresponds to TRBD1 (5 bases). CDR3 size: 16 residues. The germline CDR1 and CDR2 sequences are LGHNA and YNFKEQ. V gave up 1 base and J gave up 3 bases, with 12 bases separating them. DNA of the CDR3: TGTGCCAGCAGCCAAGGGGTGGGGCAGGACACCGGGGAGCTGTTTTTT. As protein: CASSQGVGQDTGELFF.

The chain couples TRBV5-5 to TRBJ1-1; 10 positions agree with TRBD1. Per germline, CDR1 SGHKS and CDR2 YYEKEE (reference sequence). The CDR3 covers 15 residues. J lost 5 bases, V lost 2 bases, and 6 bases had no gene match. In nucleotides, the CDR3 is TGTGCCAGCAGCTTTCGTGGGACAGGGGTAACTGAAGCTTTCTTT. This sequence encodes CASSFRGTGVTEAFF.

The chain carries TRBV21-1 and TRBJ2-1; the table's TRBD2 call for D was not verified on the DNA. TRBV21-1 is annotated as a pseudogene. The CDR3 sequence is 14 residues long. The CDR3 region is CASTYTSPHNEQFF. Written as DNA, the CDR3 is TGTGCCAGCACCTACACTAGCCCCCACAATGAGCAGTTCTTC.

The chain is built from TRBV10-3 and TRBJ1-3; D is uncertain. This CDR3 comprises 15 residues. From germline, CDR1 is ENHRY and CDR2 SYGVKD. The germline V and J ends were trimmed by 1 base and 4 bases, with 11 bases remaining between them. This chain's CDR3 is CAISEFERSGNTIYF. The CDR3 DNA sequence: TGTGCCATCAGTGAGTTTGAGAGGTCCGGAAACACCATATATTTT.

Of note for this clone: Within the sample, other DNA sequences also encode this same CDR3. The chain uses TRBV7-3 and TRBJ2-2, with D unresolved. CDR3 length equals 14 residues. The germline gives CDR1 SGHTA, CDR2 FQGTGA. The ends were cut back, 5 bases at V and 2 bases at J, with 9 bases in the middle. The CDR3 coding sequence is TGTGCCAGCAGCCCCTCTGGAAACACCGGGGAGCTGTTTTTT. The encoded protein is CASSPSGNTGELFF.

J is TRBJ2-1 and V is TRBV7-2; no clear D gene. The CDR3 loop spans 16 amino acids. V was cut by 0 bases and J by 2 bases, with 11 bases left in between. Germline lookup yields CDR1 SGHTA and CDR2 FQGNSA. CDR3: CASSLALSEPYNEQFF. DNA for the CDR3: TGTGCCAGCAGCTTAGCGCTCTCAGAGCCCTACAATGAGCAGTTCTTC.

The CDR3 nucleotides are TGTGCCTGGAGTCCCGGTAACTATGGCTACACCTTC. Translated, it gives CAWSPGNYGYTF. The V gene is TRBV30, the J gene TRBJ1-2, with D hard to call. Trimming left V 2 bases short and J 1 base short, with 5 bases between. Germline-derived CDR1 and CDR2 are GTSNPN and SVGIG (reference sequence). The CDR3 loop spans 12 amino acids.

The V gene is TRBV18, the J gene TRBJ1-2; 7 nucleotides align to TRBD1. V was clipped by 5 bases and J by 8 bases; unmatched bases: 8. This CDR3 region has 13 residues. The germline V gene has CDR1 KGHSH and CDR2 LQKENI. Here the CDR3 DNA reads TGTGCCAGCTCATCCGACAGGGTACGGGGCTACACCTTC. Residues: CASSSDRVRGYTF.

In its sample, this clone was seen a few times. The chain couples TRBV4-1 to TRBJ2-2; TRBD2 aligns across 11 bases. The CDR3 runs 16 residues. After removal of 3 bases from V and 6 bases from J, the junction contained 6 bases not matched to a gene. Germline CDR1 MGHRA, CDR2 YSYEKL. The CDR3 bases are TGCGCCAGCAGCCACCCTAGCGGGAGGTTTCCCGGGGAGCTGTTTTTT. This gives the protein CASSHPSGRFPGELFF.

The chain links TRBV7-8 to TRBJ1-2, with D perhaps TRBD1 (5 bases). The CDR3 length is 15 residues. CDR1 is SGHVS, CDR2 FQNEAQ, per germline. Trimming stripped 5 bases from V and 4 bases from J, with 17 bases between. CDR3 residues: CASSPGRSVAYGYTF. The CDR3 nucleotides are TGTGCCAGCAGCCCGGGACGGTCTGTGGCCTATGGCTACACCTTC.

The CDR3 spells CASSYADTKVGGYTF. CDR3 DNA sequence: TGTGCCAGCAGTTACGCTGACACAAAGGTGGGGGGCTACACCTTC. This rearrangement joins TRBV6-6 to TRBJ1-2; D call uncertain. Trimming removed 2 bases from V and 8 bases from J, with 18 bases in between. CDR1 is MNHNY, CDR2 SVGAGI, per germline (reference sequence). This CDR3 comprises 15 residues.

The chain uses TRBV28 and TRBJ2-7; a possible D gene is TRBD2 (5 bases). Per germline, CDR1 MDHEN and CDR2 SYDVKM. Trimming took 2 bases from V and 12 from J, leaving 11 bases between them. The CDR3 totals 11 residues. The chain's CDR3 is CASSLRRDWYF. The CDR3 nucleotides are TGTGCCAGCAGTTTAAGACGGGATTGGTACTTC.

The CDR3 sequence: CASSSTSGGDYGYTF. The CDR3 region has the DNA TGTGCCAGCAGCTCTACTTCTGGGGGTGACTATGGCTACACCTTC. This chain joins TRBV7-9 and TRBJ1-2; possibly TRBD1 for D (5 bases). Per the germline V gene, CDR1 is SEHNR and CDR2 is FQNEAQ (reference sequence). The germline V and J ends were trimmed by 4 bases and 3 bases, with 15 bases remaining between them. The CDR3 has 15 residues.

V usage is TRBV18 and J usage is TRBJ1-3; a possible D gene is TRBD1 (5 bases). CDR1 KGHSH and CDR2 LQKENI come from the germline V gene. The CDR3 length is 15 residues. V lost 3 bases and J lost 4, with 13 bases in between. The CDR3 DNA reads TGTGCCAGCTCACCGCTCGACAGTCCCGGAAACACCATATATTTT. Translated: CASSPLDSPGNTIYF.